These T cell receptor beta chains were read from a single sample in a study of cytomegalovirus exposure and HLA in healthy donors. The assay was immunoSEQ multiplex PCR, and TCRdb's table has in-frame clones only and misses some. This sample carries approximately 280,000 clones, 86% of them seen once, and the ten largest clones take approximately 1%. Sequencing was carried out using PBMCs. Source of these receptors: a woman younger than 35 in good health and CMV-seronegative. Each CDR3 is given with its conserved first and last residue. The D gene is left open where the match is weak. The listing skips clone size in some rows; elsewhere it reads once, few, many or a size class.

CDR3 protein | CDR3 DNA | clone size | V gene | D gene | J gene
CASSYSFSSSYEQYF | TGTGCCAGCAGTTACTCATTCTCGAGCTCCTACGAGCAGTACTTC | few | TRBV6-5 | NA | TRBJ2-7
CATHEARANYGYTF | TGTGCCACCCATGAGGCCCGAGCTAACTATGGCTACACCTTC | NA | TRBV19 | NA | TRBJ1-2
CASSRSGQERNTIYF | TGTGCCAGCAGTCGATCGGGACAGGAGAGAAACACCATATATTTT | NA | TRBV6-6 | TRBD1 | TRBJ1-3
CASNRGGQGAYGYTF | TGCGCCAGCAACCGCGGGGGACAGGGGGCATATGGCTACACCTTC | NA | TRBV5-1 | TRBD1 | TRBJ1-2
CAWSVDRSNYGYTF | TGTGCCTGGAGTGTAGACAGATCTAACTATGGCTACACCTTC | NA | TRBV30 | NA | TRBJ1-2
CASSYAALEMNTEAFF | TGTGCCAGCAGTTACGCTGCCTTGGAGATGAACACTGAAGCTTTCTTT | NA | TRBV6-5 | NA | TRBJ1-1
CAWVGSGRAFGTDTQYF | TGTGCCTGGGTCGGTAGCGGGAGGGCTTTCGGCACAGATACGCAGTATTTT | NA | TRBV30 | TRBD2 | TRBJ2-3
CASSQDRAGLNYEQYF | TGTGCCAGCAGCCAAGATCGCGCAGGACTAAACTACGAGCAGTACTTC | NA | TRBV4-2 | NA | TRBJ2-7
CASSYRTGTGELFF | TGTGCCAGCAGTTACCGGACAGGGACCGGGGAGCTGTTTTTT | NA | TRBV6-5 | TRBD1 | TRBJ2-2
CASSWGQAQETQYF | TGCGCCAGCAGCTGGGGACAGGCCCAAGAGACCCAGTACTTC | NA | TRBV5-1 | TRBD1 | TRBJ2-5
CSVVISGRNNEQFF | TGCAGCGTTGTAATCAGCGGGAGAAACAATGAGCAGTTCTTC | NA | TRBV29-1 | TRBD2 | TRBJ2-1
CASSPQSTGTQYF | TGTGCCAGCTCGCCGCAGTCCACAGGTACGCAGTATTTT | NA | TRBV28 | NA | TRBJ2-3
CPPVLAAGNEQFF | TGTCCCCCCGTGCTAGCGGCGGGCAATGAGCAGTTCTTC | NA | TRBV27 | TRBD2 | TRBJ2-1
CASSQESWGRGYHYEQYF | TGCGCCAGCAGCCAAGAATCTTGGGGCAGGGGGTACCACTACGAGCAGTACTTC | NA | TRBV4-3 | TRBD1 | TRBJ2-7
CAWRLDNQQPQHF | TGTGCCTGGAGGTTGGACAATCAACAGCCCCAGCATTTT | few | TRBV30 | NA | TRBJ1-5
CASSKGATDTQYF | TGTGCTAGCAGCAAAGGAGCCACAGATACGCAGTATTTT | NA | TRBV7-7 | NA | TRBJ2-3
CSVVRVSEAFF | TGCAGCGTTGTGAGGGTATCTGAAGCTTTCTTT | NA | TRBV29-1 | NA | TRBJ1-1
CASSTGFEKLFF | TGTGCCAGCTCTACAGGGTTTGAAAAACTGTTTTTT | NA | TRBV18 | NA | TRBJ1-4
CSVMTGSMNTEAFF | TGCAGCGTTATGACAGGGAGCATGAACACTGAAGCTTTCTTT | NA | TRBV29-1 | TRBD1 | TRBJ1-1
CASSLYGELFF | TGTGCCAGCAGCTTATACGGGGAGCTGTTTTTT | NA | TRBV7-9 | NA | TRBJ2-2
CASSIRDRLFF | TGTGCCAGTAGTATAAGGGACAGACTGTTTTTT | NA | TRBV19 | TRBD1 | TRBJ1-4
CASSIRSGAFF | TGTGCCAGTAGTATACGCTCCGGAGCTTTCTTT | NA | TRBV19 | NA | TRBJ1-1
CASSRTGDSGNTIYF | TGTGCCAGCTCACGAACAGGGGACTCTGGAAACACCATATATTTT | NA | TRBV18 | TRBD1 | TRBJ1-3
CASSSPGLAGTIQYF | TGTGCCAGCAGTTCCCCCGGACTAGCGGGTACCATTCAGTACTTC | NA | TRBV6-5 | TRBD2 | TRBJ2-4
CASSLATGGLSNQPQHF | TGCGCCAGCAGCTTGGCCACAGGGGGATTAAGCAATCAGCCCCAGCATTTT | NA | TRBV5-1 | TRBD1 | TRBJ1-5
CASSLGFGDQETQYF | TGCGCCAGCAGCTTGGGGTTCGGGGACCAAGAGACCCAGTACTTC | few | TRBV5-1 | NA | TRBJ2-5
CAISGGTAAYEQYF | TGTGCCATCAGTGGGGGGACAGCCGCCTACGAGCAGTACTTC | NA | TRBV10-3 | TRBD1 | TRBJ2-7
CASSYWGEDTEAFF | TGTGCCAGCAGTTATTGGGGGGAGGACACTGAAGCTTTCTTT | NA | TRBV6-5 | NA | TRBJ1-1
CASSIGAVGNEQFF | TGTGCCAGTAGTATTGGGGCAGTGGGGAATGAGCAGTTCTTC | NA | TRBV19 | NA | TRBJ2-1
CASSQGTVQETQYF | TGTGCCAGCAGCCAAGGGACAGTCCAAGAGACCCAGTACTTC | NA | TRBV7-8 | TRBD1 | TRBJ2-5
CASSPSSGGQPQHF | TGTGCCAGCTCACCTAGTAGCGGGGGTCAGCCCCAGCATTTT | once | TRBV18 | NA | TRBJ1-5
CASSQGSGFGRGTGELFF | TGCGCCAGCAGCCAGGGGAGCGGGTTCGGGCGCGGCACCGGGGAGCTGTTTTTT | NA | TRBV4-3 | NA | TRBJ2-2
CASSHGYSKILIYEQYF | TGTGCCAGCAGCCACGGGTATTCGAAAATCCTCATCTACGAGCAGTACTTC | many | TRBV5-6 | NA | TRBJ2-7
CASSYVKTGGSEAFF | TGTGCCAGCAGTTACGTCAAGACAGGGGGCTCTGAAGCTTTCTTT | NA | TRBV6-6 | TRBD1 | TRBJ1-1
CASISTYTEAFF | TGTGCCAGCATCTCCACATACACTGAAGCTTTCTTT | NA | TRBV28 | NA | TRBJ1-1
CASRQGQGTYGYTF | TGTGCCAGCAGGCAGGGGCAGGGGACCTATGGCTACACCTTC | NA | TRBV6-5 | NA | TRBJ1-2